This is a list of T cell receptor beta chains from one sample in a study of blood T cell repertoires in COVID-19. The repertoire was sequenced with immunoSEQ multiplex PCR; TCRdb's copy has only in-frame clones and lacks some. The sample lists around 150,000 clones, around 81% occurring once. Input material: peripheral blood. The receptors were gathered from a woman aged 55-75 years with acute or convalescent COVID-19. CDR3s include the opening cysteine and the closing phenylalanine or tryptophan. Each record gives: clone size, J gene, V gene, D gene, CDR3 DNA, CDR3 protein. The D gene is left open where the match is weak. Size values are once, few and many counts, or a class for expanded clones, and some rows have none.

clone_size: .; j_call: TRBJ2-1; v_call: TRBV3-1/TRBV3-2; d_call: TRBD2; cdr3_nt: TGTGCCAGCAGCCAGCAACTAGCGGGAGGGCAAAGGAATGAGCAGTTCTTC; cdr3_aa: CASSQQLAGGQRNEQFF
clone_size: .; j_call: TRBJ1-1; v_call: TRBV5-1; d_call: .; cdr3_nt: TGCGCCAGCAGCTTTAACAGGAACACTGAAGCTTTCTTT; cdr3_aa: CASSFNRNTEAFF
clone_size: .; j_call: TRBJ2-2; v_call: TRBV29-1; d_call: TRBD2; cdr3_nt: TGCCGCGGTGGCGGGGGGGGGAGAGGCCCCGGGGAGCTGTTTTTT; cdr3_aa: CRGGGGGRGPGELFF
clone_size: .; j_call: TRBJ1-6; v_call: TRBV14; d_call: TRBD1; cdr3_nt: TGTGCCAGCAGCCATAGGACAGGGACTAATTCACCCCTCCACTTT; cdr3_aa: CASSHRTGTNSPLHF
clone_size: .; j_call: TRBJ2-2; v_call: TRBV28; d_call: .; cdr3_nt: TGTGCCAGCAGTTTGCAGGGCTGGAACGGGGAGCTGTTTTTT; cdr3_aa: CASSLQGWNGELFF
clone_size: .; j_call: TRBJ1-6; v_call: TRBV19; d_call: .; cdr3_nt: TGTGCCAGTAGTACCTCCGGTCAGCGGGGTAATTCACCCCTCCACTTT; cdr3_aa: CASSTSGQRGNSPLHF
clone_size: .; j_call: TRBJ1-2; v_call: TRBV18; d_call: TRBD1; cdr3_nt: TGTGCCAGCTCACCGGGACAGGGTTCGGATGGCTACACCTTC; cdr3_aa: CASSPGQGSDGYTF
clone_size: once; j_call: TRBJ2-2; v_call: TRBV5-1; d_call: .; cdr3_nt: TGCGCCAGCAGTCGGACTCGACTCGACACCGGGGAGCTGTTTTTT; cdr3_aa: CASSRTRLDTGELFF
clone_size: .; j_call: TRBJ1-5; v_call: TRBV19; d_call: .; cdr3_nt: TGTGCCAGTGGGATTGACAGCCTGAATCAGCCCCAGCATTTT; cdr3_aa: CASGIDSLNQPQHF
clone_size: .; j_call: TRBJ2-2; v_call: TRBV11-1; d_call: .; cdr3_nt: TGTGCCAGCAGCTATAGATTAGGAGAGGGCACCGGGGAGCTGTTTTTT; cdr3_aa: CASSYRLGEGTGELFF
clone_size: .; j_call: TRBJ2-2; v_call: TRBV7-9; d_call: TRBD1; cdr3_nt: TGTGCCAGCAGCCCGAGGACAGGGGGAGCCGGGGAGCTGTTTTTT; cdr3_aa: CASSPRTGGAGELFF
clone_size: .; j_call: TRBJ2-2; v_call: TRBV5-1; d_call: .; cdr3_nt: TGCGCCAGCAGGGTGGGGCAGATAAACACCGGGGAGCTGTTTTTT; cdr3_aa: CASRVGQINTGELFF
clone_size: .; j_call: TRBJ1-2; v_call: TRBV4-1; d_call: TRBD1; cdr3_nt: TGCGCCAGCAGCCAAGACCTAGGGACAGGCTATGGCTACACCTTC; cdr3_aa: CASSQDLGTGYGYTF
clone_size: .; j_call: TRBJ2-7; v_call: TRBV21-1; d_call: .; cdr3_nt: TGTGCCGGGGAGGTAAGCGGGAGTGGAACCTACGAGCAGTACTTC; cdr3_aa: CAGEVSGSGTYEQYF
clone_size: .; j_call: TRBJ1-2; v_call: TRBV6-5; d_call: TRBD1; cdr3_nt: TGTGCCAGCAGTTTGGTCCAGGGGGTCTATGGCTACACCTTC; cdr3_aa: CASSLVQGVYGYTF
clone_size: .; j_call: TRBJ2-3; v_call: TRBV7-9; d_call: .; cdr3_nt: TGTGCCAGCAGCTTAGCGAGGCAGCGTGGCACAGATACGCAGTATTTT; cdr3_aa: CASSLARQRGTDTQYF
clone_size: .; j_call: TRBJ2-3; v_call: TRBV11-2; d_call: .; cdr3_nt: TGTGCCAGCAGCACTATAGCGGTTCCCACAGATACGCAGTATTTT; cdr3_aa: CASSTIAVPTDTQYF
clone_size: once; j_call: TRBJ2-3; v_call: TRBV28; d_call: TRBD2; cdr3_nt: TGTGCCAGCAGTCTCCTTAGCGGGAGGACAGATACGCAGTATTTT; cdr3_aa: CASSLLSGRTDTQYF
clone_size: .; j_call: TRBJ2-3; v_call: TRBV4-1; d_call: .; cdr3_nt: TGCGCCAGCAGCCAAGATAGAGTCGCAGATACGCAGTATTTT; cdr3_aa: CASSQDRVADTQYF
clone_size: once; j_call: TRBJ2-7; v_call: TRBV6-5; d_call: .; cdr3_nt: TGTGCCAGCAGTTACTCGATCAGTATGGCTTACGAGCAGTACTTC; cdr3_aa: CASSYSISMAYEQYF
clone_size: .; j_call: TRBJ2-3; v_call: TRBV15; d_call: .; cdr3_nt: TGTGCCACCAGCAGAGTTGGGATTAGCGCAGATACGCAGTATTTT; cdr3_aa: CATSRVGISADTQYF
clone_size: .; j_call: TRBJ2-5; v_call: TRBV5-6; d_call: TRBD2; cdr3_nt: TGTGCCAGCAGCTTAGGCGGGAGAGGGACCCAGTACTTC; cdr3_aa: CASSLGGRGTQYF
clone_size: .; j_call: TRBJ2-3; v_call: TRBV18; d_call: .; cdr3_nt: TGTGCCAGCTCACCATCGGGGAAGGGCACAGATACGCAGTATTTT; cdr3_aa: CASSPSGKGTDTQYF